This entry lists 2 T cell receptor beta chains sequenced from one sample in a study of early T cells in non-severe SARS-CoV-2 infection. TCRdb fed the 5' RACE reads into MiXCR, producing one record per CDR3 protein. The sample consists of roughly 70,000 distinct CDR3 sequences, 20% of them appearing once. The source material was whole blood, sampled at baseline. The receptors derive from an adult who was a healthcare worker with PCR-confirmed SARS-CoV-2 infection or an uninfected control (not recorded which).

This sequence joins TRBV20-1 and TRBJ2-1; possibly TRBD2 for D (6 bases). Germline V gene data show CDR1 as DFQATT and CDR2 as SNEGSKA (reference sequence). V was pared by 5 bases and J by 0 bases, with 11 bases between. There are 14 residues in the CDR3. As DNA, the CDR3 is TGCAGTGCTGTCCGGGGGACCTCCTACAATGAGCAGTTCTTC. This sequence encodes CSAVRGTSYNEQFF.

The chain carries TRBV11-2 and TRBJ2-7; 9 bases agree with TRBD1. Germline assignment: CDR1 SGHAT and CDR2 FQNNGV. This CDR3 has 13 amino acids. Trimming cost V 5 bases and J 6 bases; bases outside gene matches: 5. The CDR3 is CASSLIQGAEQYF. CDR3 nucleotide sequence: TGTGCCAGCAGCCTAATACAGGGGGCCGAGCAGTACTTC.